This T cell receptor (beta chain) stems from a study of blood T cell repertoires in COVID-19. Study background: The analysed material was cDNA or gDNA that came from T cells, B-cell-depleted T cells, or PBMCs.

The method was immunoSEQ multiplex PCR; TCRdb's version includes in-frame clones alone and lacks a portion of them. Altogether about 250,000 clones are present, around nine tenths being singletons, with the ten largest covering roughly 1.6%. Trimming removed 6 bases at V and 4 bases at J, with 5 bases between. The CDR3 contains 11 residues. This chain connects TRBV12-3 or TRBV12-4 to TRBJ2-3; D ambiguous. The receptor was derived from a woman aged 45-65 years who had recovered from COVID-19. The material sequenced was PBMCs or T cells enriched from blood (not recorded which). CDR3 nucleotide sequence: TGTGCCAGCAGGGCTTCAGATACGCAGTATTTT. This translates into CASRASDTQYF.